These 4 T cell receptor beta chains came from one sample sequenced in a study of blood T cell repertoires in COVID-19. Only in-frame clones appear in the TCRdb table, and some are missing; sequencing was by immunoSEQ multiplex PCR. This table has around 78,000 clones, about 90% appearing once. The sample comprised peripheral blood. These TCRs come from a woman aged 45-59 years in a cohort sampled during active COVID-19.

J is TRBJ1-2 and V is TRBV12-3 or TRBV12-4; 7 nucleotides align to TRBD1. The CDR3 is made up of 13 amino acids. The V and J ends lost 3 bases and 4 bases, in that order; junction bases with no gene match: 2. The chain's CDR3 is CASSLGTVYGYTF. The CDR3, as DNA: TGTGCCAGCAGTTTGGGGACAGTCTATGGCTACACCTTC.

The J gene is TRBJ1-5, the V gene TRBV19; 9 nucleotides align to TRBD1. The germline CDR1 and CDR2 sequences are LNHDA and SQIVND (reference sequence). This CDR3 spans 13 amino acids. Trimming at V came to 6 bases and at J to 5 bases, leaving 2 bases not matched to a gene. In DNA form, the CDR3 reads TGTGCCAGTAGGGGACAGGGCGATCAGCCCCAGCATTTT. This translates into CASRGQGDQPQHF.

This clone was picked up one time. V and J are TRBV4-1 and TRBJ1-6, with TRBD1 as a possible D gene (6 bases). This CDR3 is 15 amino acids long. V gave up 2 bases and J gave up 5 bases, with 10 bases separating them. CDR1 and CDR2 from the germline V gene are MGHRA and YSYEKL. The CDR3 nucleotides read TGCGCCAGCAGCCAAATGGCAGGGGATAATTCACCCCTCCACTTT. This gives the protein CASSQMAGDNSPLHF.

The rearrangement uses TRBV12-3 or TRBV12-4 and TRBJ1-4, with D uncertain. The CDR3 totals 13 residues. Deletions cut 3 bases from V and 8 bases from J, with 10 bases between. The CDR3 DNA reads as TGTGCCAGCAGTTTTTCGGGTAACGAAAAACTGTTTTTT. Translating it yields CASSFSGNEKLFF.